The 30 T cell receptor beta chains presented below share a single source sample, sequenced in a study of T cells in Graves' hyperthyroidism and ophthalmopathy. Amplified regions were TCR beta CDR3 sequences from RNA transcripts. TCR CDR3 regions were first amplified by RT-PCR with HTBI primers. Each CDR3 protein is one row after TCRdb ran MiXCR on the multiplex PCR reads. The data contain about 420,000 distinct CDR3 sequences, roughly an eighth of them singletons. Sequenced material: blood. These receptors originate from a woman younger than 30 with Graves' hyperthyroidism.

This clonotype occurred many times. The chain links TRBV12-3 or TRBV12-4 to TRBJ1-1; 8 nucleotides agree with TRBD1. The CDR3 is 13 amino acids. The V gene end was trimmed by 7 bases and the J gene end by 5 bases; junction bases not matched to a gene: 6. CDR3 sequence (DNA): TGTGCCAGCAAGACAGGGGATTTTACTGAAGCTTTCTTT. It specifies CASKTGDFTEAFF.

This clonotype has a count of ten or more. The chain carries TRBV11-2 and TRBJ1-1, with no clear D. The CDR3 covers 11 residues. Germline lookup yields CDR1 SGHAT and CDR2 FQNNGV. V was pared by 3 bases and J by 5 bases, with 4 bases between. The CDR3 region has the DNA TGTGCCAGCAGCTTTAGTACTGAAGCTTTCTTT. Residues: CASSFSTEAFF. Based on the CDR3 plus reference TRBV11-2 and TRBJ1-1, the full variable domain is EAGVAQSPRYKIIEKRQSVAFWCNPISGHATLYWYQQILGQGPKLLIQFQNNGVVDDSQLPKDRFSAERLKGVDSTLKIQPAKLEDSAVYLCASSFSTEAFFGQGTRLTVV.

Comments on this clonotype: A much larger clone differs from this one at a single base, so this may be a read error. The CDR3 spells CASSGIAGSYNEQFF. The CDR3 DNA reads TGTGCCAGCAGTGGAATAGCGGGGTCATACAATGAGCAGTTCTTC. The chain carries TRBV12-3 or TRBV12-4 and TRBJ2-1, with TRBD2 matching over 8 bases. CDR3 length: 15 residues. After removal of 5 bases from V and 4 bases from J, the junction contained 7 bases not matched to a gene.

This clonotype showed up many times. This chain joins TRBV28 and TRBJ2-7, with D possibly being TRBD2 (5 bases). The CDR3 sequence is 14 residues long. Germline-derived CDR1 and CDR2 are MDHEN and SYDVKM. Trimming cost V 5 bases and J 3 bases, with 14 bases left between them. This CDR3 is CASSGGYRNYEQYF. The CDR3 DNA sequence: TGTGCCAGCAGTGGCGGGTACAGAAACTACGAGCAGTACTTC.

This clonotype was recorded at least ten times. CDR3 residues: CASSIRGPGVYNEQFF. The DNA for the CDR3 is TGCGCCAGCAGTATCAGGGGGCCGGGGGTTTACAATGAGCAGTTCTTC. The chain has TRBV10-1 and TRBJ2-1, with 8 bases identical to TRBD1. CDR3 size: 16 residues. J gave up 4 bases and V 5 bases, and 10 bases lay outside the gene matches. CDR1 is WNHNN, CDR2 SYGVQD, per germline (reference sequence).

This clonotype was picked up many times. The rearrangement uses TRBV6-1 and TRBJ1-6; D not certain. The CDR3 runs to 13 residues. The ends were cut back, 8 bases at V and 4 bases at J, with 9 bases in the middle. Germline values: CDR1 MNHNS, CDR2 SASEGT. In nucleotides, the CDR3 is TGTGCCAGCCTTGGGCGGTATAATTCACCCCTCCACTTT. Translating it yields CASLGRYNSPLHF.

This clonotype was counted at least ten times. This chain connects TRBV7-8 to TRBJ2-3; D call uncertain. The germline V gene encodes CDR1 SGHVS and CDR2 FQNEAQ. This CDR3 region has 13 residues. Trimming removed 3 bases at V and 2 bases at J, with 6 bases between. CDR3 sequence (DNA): TGTGCCAGCAGCTTGGACCACACAGATACGCAGTATTTT. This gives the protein CASSLDHTDTQYF.

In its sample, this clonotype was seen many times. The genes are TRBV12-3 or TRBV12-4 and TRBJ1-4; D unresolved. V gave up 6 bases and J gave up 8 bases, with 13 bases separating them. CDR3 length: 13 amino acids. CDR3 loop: CASRDIVLEKLFF. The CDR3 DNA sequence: TGTGCCAGCAGAGACATTGTCCTCGAAAAACTGTTTTTT.

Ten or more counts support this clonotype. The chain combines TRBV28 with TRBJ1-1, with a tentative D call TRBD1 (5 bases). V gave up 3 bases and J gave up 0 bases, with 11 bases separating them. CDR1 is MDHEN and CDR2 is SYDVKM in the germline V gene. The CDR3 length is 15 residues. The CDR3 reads CASSFRPGMNTEAFF. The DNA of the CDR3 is TGTGCCAGCAGTTTCCGCCCAGGGATGAACACTGAAGCTTTCTTT.

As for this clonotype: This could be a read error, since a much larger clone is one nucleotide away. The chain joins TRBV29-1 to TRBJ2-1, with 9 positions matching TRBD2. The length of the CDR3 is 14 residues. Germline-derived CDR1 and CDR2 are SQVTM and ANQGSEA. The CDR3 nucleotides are TGCAGCGGGGGTCGAGCGGGAGGCCCGAATGGGCAGTTCTTC. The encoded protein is CSGGRAGGPNGQFF.

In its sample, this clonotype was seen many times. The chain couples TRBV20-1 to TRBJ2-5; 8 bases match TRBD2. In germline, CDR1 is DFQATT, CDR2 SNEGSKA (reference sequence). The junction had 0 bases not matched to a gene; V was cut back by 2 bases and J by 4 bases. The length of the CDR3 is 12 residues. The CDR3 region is CSARTSGETQYF. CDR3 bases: TGCAGTGCTAGAACTAGCGGAGAGACCCAGTACTTC.

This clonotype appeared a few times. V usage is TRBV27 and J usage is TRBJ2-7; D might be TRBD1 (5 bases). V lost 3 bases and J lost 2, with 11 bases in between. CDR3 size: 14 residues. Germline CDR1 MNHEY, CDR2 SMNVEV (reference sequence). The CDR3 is CASSLKDIAYEQYF. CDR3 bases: TGTGCCAGCAGTTTGAAGGACATCGCCTACGAGCAGTACTTC.

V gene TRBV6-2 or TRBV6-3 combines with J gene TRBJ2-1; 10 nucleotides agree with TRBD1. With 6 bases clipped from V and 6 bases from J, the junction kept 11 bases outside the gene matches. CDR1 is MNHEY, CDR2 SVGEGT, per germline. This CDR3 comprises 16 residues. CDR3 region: CASSPTSGQGRNEQFF. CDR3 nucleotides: TGTGCCAGCAGCCCAACCTCGGGACAGGGGCGCAATGAGCAGTTCTTC.

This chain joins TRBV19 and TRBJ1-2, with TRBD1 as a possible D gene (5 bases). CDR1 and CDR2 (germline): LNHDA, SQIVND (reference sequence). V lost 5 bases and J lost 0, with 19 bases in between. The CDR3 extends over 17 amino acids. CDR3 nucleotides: TGTGCCAGTAGTCACGCCCCCCCGGGGCTATCTAACTATGGCTACACCTTC. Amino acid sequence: CASSHAPPGLSNYGYTF.

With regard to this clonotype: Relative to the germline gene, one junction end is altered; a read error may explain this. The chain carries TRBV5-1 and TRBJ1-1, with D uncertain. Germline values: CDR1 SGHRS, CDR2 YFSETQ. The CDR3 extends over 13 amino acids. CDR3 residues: CASSFLKNTEAFF. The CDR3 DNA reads TGTGCCAGCAGCTTTTTAAAGAACACTGAAGCTTTCTTT.

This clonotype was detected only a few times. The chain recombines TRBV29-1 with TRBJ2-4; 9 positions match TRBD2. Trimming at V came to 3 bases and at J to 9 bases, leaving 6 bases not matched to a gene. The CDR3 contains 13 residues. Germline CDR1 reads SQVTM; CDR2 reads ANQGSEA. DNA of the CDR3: TGCAGCGTTGAGTTGACTAGCGGACTCATTCAGTACTTC. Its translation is CSVELTSGLIQYF. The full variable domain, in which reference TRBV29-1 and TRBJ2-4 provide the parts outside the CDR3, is SAVISQKPSRDICQRGTSLTIQCQVDSQVTMMFWYRQQPGQSLTLIATANQGSEATYESGFVIDKFPISRPNLTFSTLTVSNMSPEDSSIYLCSVELTSGLIQYFGAGTRLSVL.

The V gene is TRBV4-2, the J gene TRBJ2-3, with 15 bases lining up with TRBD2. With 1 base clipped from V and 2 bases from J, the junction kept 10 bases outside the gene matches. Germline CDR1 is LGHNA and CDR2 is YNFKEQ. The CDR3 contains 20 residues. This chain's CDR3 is CASSQGVGLAGGLLTDTQYF. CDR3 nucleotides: TGTGCCAGCAGCCAAGGAGTAGGACTAGCGGGAGGGCTTCTCACAGATACGCAGTATTTT.

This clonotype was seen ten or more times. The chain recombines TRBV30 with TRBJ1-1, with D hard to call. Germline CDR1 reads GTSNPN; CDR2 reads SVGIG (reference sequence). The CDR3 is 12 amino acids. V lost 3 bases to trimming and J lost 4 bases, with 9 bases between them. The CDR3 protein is CAWRLFGTEAFF. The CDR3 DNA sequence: TGTGCCTGGAGACTTTTCGGCACTGAAGCTTTCTTT.

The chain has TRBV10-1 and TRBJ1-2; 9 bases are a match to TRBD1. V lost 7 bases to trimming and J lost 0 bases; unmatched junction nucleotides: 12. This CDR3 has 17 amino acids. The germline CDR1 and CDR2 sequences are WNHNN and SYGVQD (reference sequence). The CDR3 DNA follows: TGCGCCAGCAATGTAACAGGGGGCGCTTCTACTAACTATGGCTACACCTTC. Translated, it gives CASNVTGGASTNYGYTF.

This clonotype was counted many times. The chain's CDR3 is CASRRQGALNQPQHF. As DNA, the CDR3 is TGTGCCAGCAGGCGACAGGGGGCTCTAAATCAGCCCCAGCATTTT. The rearrangement joins TRBV2 to TRBJ1-5, with 10 bases that match TRBD1. CDR3 length: 15 amino acids. After removal of 6 bases from V and 4 bases from J, the junction contained 6 bases not matched to a gene. Germline CDR1 reads SNHLY; CDR2 reads FYNNEI.

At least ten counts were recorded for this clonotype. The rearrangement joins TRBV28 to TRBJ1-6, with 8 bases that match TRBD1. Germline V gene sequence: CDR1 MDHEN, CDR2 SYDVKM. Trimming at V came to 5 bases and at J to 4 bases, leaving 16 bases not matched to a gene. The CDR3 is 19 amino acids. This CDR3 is CASSPPYRGGGWYNSPLHF. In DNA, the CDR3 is TGTGCCAGCAGTCCTCCCTACAGGGGGGGAGGGTGGTATAATTCACCCCTCCACTTT. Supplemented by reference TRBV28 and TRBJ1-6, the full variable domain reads DVKVTQSSRYLVKRTGEKVFLECVQDMDHENMFWYRQDPGLGLRLIYFSYDVKMKEKGDIPEGYSVSREKKERFSLILESASTNQTSMYLCASSPPYRGGGWYNSPLHFGNGTRLTVT.

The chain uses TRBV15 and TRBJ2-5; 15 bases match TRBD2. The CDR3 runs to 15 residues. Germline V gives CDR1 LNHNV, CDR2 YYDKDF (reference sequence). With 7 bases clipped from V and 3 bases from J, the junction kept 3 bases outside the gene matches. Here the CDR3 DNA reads TGTGCCACCAACCGGACTAGCGGGAGGGAAGAGACCCAGTACTTC. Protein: CATNRTSGREETQYF.

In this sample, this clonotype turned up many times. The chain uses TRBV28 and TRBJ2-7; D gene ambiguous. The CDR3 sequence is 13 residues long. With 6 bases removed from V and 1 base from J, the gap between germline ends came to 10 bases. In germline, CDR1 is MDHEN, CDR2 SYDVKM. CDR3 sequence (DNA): TGTGCCAGCAGCCTCGGAAGGTCCTACGAGCAGTACTTC. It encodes CASSLGRSYEQYF.

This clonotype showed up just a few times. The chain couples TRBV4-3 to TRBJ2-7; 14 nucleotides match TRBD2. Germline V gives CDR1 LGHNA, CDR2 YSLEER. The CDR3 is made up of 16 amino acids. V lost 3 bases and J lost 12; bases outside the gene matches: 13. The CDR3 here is CASSQTTGLAGATRYF. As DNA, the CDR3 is TGCGCCAGCAGCCAGACTACGGGACTAGCGGGAGCCACTCGGTACTTC.

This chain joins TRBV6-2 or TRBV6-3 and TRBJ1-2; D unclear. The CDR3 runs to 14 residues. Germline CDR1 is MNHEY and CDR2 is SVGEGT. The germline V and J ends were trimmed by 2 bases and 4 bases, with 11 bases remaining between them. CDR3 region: CASSYPVVGYGYTF. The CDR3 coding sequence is TGTGCCAGCAGTTACCCCGTGGTCGGCTATGGCTACACCTTC.

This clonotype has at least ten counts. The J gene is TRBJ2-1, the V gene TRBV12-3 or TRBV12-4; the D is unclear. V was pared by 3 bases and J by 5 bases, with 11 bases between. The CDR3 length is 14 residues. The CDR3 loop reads CASSFQVTDNEQFF. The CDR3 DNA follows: TGTGCCAGCAGTTTTCAGGTTACGGACAATGAGCAGTTCTTC.

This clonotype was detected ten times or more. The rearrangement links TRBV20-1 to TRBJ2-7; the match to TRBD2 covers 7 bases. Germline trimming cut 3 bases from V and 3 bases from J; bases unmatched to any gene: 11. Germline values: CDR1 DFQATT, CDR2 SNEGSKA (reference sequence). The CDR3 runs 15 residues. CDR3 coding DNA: TGCAGTGCTAGCCTTAGCGGGCTAAGCGACTACGAGCAGTACTTC. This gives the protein CSASLSGLSDYEQYF.

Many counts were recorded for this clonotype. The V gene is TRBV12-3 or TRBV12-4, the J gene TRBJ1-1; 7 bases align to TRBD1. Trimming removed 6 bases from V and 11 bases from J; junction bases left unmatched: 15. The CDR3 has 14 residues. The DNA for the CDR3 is TGTGCCAGCAGACCAGGGACTGCAGGGGGTAGGGCTTTCTTT. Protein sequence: CASRPGTAGGRAFF.

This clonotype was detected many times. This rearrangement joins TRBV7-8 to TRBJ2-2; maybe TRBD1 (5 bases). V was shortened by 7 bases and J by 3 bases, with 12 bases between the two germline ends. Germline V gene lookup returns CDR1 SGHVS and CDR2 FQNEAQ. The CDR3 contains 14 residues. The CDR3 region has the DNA TGTGCCAGCATCGACAGTGGTGACACCGGGGAGCTGTTTTTT. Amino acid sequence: CASIDSGDTGELFF. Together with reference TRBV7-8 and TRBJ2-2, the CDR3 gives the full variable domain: GAGVSQSPRYKVAKRGQDVALRCDPISGHVSLFWYQQALGQGPEFLTYFQNEAQLDKSGLPSDRFFAERPEGSVSTLKIQRTQQEDSAVYLCASIDSGDTGELFFGEGSRLTVL.

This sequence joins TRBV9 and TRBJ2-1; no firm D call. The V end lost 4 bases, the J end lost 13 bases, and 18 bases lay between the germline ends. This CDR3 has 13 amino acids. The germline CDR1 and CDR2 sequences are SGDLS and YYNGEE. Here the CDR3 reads CASSTANQEIQFF. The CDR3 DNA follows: TGTGCCAGCAGCACCGCTAATCAGGAAATCCAGTTCTTC.